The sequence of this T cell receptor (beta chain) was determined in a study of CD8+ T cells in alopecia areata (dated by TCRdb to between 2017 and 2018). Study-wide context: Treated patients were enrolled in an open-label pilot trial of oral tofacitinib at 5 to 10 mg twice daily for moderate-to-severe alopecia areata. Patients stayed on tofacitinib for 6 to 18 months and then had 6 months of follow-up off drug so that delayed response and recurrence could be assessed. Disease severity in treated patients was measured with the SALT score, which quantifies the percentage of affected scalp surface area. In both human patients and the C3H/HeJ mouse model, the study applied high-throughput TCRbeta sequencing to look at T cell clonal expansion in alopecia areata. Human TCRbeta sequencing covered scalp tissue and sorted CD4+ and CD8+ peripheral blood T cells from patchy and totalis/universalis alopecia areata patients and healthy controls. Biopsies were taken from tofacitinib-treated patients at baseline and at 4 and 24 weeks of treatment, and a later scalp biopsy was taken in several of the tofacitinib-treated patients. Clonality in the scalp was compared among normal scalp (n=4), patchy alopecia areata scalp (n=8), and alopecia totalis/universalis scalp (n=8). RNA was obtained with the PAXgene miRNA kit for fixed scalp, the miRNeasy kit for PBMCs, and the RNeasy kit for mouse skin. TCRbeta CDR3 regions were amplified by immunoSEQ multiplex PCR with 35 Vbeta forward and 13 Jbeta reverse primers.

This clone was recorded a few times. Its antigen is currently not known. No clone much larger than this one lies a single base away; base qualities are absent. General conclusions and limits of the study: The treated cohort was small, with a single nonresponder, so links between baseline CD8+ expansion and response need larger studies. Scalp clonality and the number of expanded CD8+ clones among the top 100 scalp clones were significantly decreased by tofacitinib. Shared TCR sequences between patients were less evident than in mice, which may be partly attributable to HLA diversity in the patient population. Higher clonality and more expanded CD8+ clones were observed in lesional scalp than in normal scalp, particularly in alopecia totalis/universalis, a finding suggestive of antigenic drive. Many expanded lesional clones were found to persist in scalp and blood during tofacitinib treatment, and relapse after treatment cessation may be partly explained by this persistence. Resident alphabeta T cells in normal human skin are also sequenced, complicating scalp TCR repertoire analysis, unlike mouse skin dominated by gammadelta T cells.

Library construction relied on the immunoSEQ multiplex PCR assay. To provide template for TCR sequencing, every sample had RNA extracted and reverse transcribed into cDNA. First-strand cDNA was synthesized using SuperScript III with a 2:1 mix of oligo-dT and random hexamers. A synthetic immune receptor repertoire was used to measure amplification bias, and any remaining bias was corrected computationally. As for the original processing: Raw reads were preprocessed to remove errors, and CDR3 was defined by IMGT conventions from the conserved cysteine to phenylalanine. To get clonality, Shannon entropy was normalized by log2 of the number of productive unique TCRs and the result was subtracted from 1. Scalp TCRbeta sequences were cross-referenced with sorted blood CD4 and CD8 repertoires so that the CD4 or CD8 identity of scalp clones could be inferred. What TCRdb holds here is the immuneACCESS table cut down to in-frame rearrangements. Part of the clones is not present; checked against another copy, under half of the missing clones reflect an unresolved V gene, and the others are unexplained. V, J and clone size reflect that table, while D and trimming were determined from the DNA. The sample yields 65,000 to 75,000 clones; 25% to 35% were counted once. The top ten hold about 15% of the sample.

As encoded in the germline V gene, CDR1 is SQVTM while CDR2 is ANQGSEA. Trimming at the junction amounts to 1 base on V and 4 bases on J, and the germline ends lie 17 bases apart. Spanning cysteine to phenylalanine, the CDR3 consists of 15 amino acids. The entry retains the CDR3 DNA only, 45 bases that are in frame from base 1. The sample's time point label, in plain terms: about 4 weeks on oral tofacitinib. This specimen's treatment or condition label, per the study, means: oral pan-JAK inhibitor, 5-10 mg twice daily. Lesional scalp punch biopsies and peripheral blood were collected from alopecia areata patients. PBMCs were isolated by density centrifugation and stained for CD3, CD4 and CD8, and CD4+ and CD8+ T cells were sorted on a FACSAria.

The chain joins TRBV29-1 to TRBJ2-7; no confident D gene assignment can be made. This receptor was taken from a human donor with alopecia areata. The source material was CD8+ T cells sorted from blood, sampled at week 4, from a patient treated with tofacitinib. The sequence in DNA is TGCAGCGTTGAAGGTCTGACTGGGGTTCGGTACGAGCAGTACTTC. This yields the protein CSVEGLTGVRYEQYF.